This TCR beta chain was documented in a study of T cells after yellow fever vaccination. Germline CDR1 reads SSHAT; CDR2 reads FNYEAQ (reference sequence). The CDR3 totals 17 residues. Universal primer sites and UMIs were introduced during 5'RACE template-switching synthesis of TCR cDNA. TCRdb called the 5' RACE reads again in MiXCR, with one record for every CDR3 protein. The sample has some 390,000 distinct CDR3 sequences; over 5% are singletons. This clonotype was detected only a few times. The junction shows a germline mismatch at one end, possibly a read error. The specimen was PBMCs, collected 5 days after the yellow fever booster vaccination. The receptor comes from a man younger than 40 who received the YFV17D yellow fever vaccine. The gene calls are TRBV7-7 and TRBJ2-6, with D unresolved. CDR3 nucleotides: TGTGCTAGCAGCTTATTTTATTCGGCTTCTGGGGCCAACGTCCTGACTTTC. It translates to CASSLFYSASGANVLTF.